Listed below are T cell receptor beta chains from one sample, sequenced in a study of T cell repertoires in cytomegalovirus infection. MiXCR, applied by TCRdb to the reads, yields one record per CDR3 protein. The sample records 150,000 to 200,000 distinct CDR3 sequences, 28% being singletons. Sequencing was carried out using PBMCs. The receptors stem from a human donor in good health (CMV status not recorded). Some clones in this sample may be carry-over from other donors' samples. CDR3s include the opening cysteine and the closing phenylalanine or tryptophan. Each record gives: CDR3 protein, CDR3 DNA, D gene, J gene, V gene, clone size. D genes are given only for firm matches. Size is stated for part of the rows, as once, few or many counts, or as a class when the clone is expanded.

CDR3 protein: CASRPGGQETQYF
CDR3 DNA: TGTGCCAGCAGACCGGGAGGGCAAGAGACCCAGTACTTC
D gene: TRBD2
J gene: TRBJ2-5
V gene: TRBV7-6
clone size: .

CDR3 protein: CASSLGQPSYEQYF
CDR3 DNA: TGTGCCAGCAGCTTAGGACAACCCTCCTACGAGCAGTACTTC
D gene: .
J gene: TRBJ2-7
V gene: TRBV7-6
clone size: few

CDR3 protein: CSARGASGPADEKLFF
CDR3 DNA: TGCAGTGCTAGAGGGGCTAGCGGGCCCGCCGATGAAAAACTGTTTTTT
D gene: .
J gene: TRBJ1-4
V gene: TRBV20-1
clone size: once

CDR3 protein: CASSSILRALRRF
CDR3 DNA: TGTGCCAGCAGCTCGATACTCCGGGCCCTAAGACGCTTT
D gene: .
J gene: TRBJ1-1
V gene: TRBV11-2
clone size: few

CDR3 protein: CASSIDGTGDNYGYTF
CDR3 DNA: TGTGCCAGTAGTATAGATGGGACAGGGGACAACTATGGCTACACCTTC
D gene: TRBD1
J gene: TRBJ1-2
V gene: TRBV19
clone size: .

CDR3 protein: CASSPSPYFYGYTF
CDR3 DNA: TGTGCCAGCTCACCGTCCCCGTATTTCTATGGCTACACCTTC
D gene: .
J gene: TRBJ1-2
V gene: TRBV18
clone size: .

CDR3 protein: CSVEDLQGGTEAFF
CDR3 DNA: TGCAGCGTTGAAGACCTACAGGGGGGGACTGAAGCTTTCTTT
D gene: TRBD1
J gene: TRBJ1-1
V gene: TRBV29-1
clone size: few

CDR3 protein: CSAREDWHEKLFF
CDR3 DNA: TGCAGTGCCAGAGAGGATTGGCACGAAAAACTGTTTTTT
D gene: .
J gene: TRBJ1-4
V gene: TRBV20-1
clone size: .

CDR3 protein: CASNGGGDFQPQHF
CDR3 DNA: TGTGCCAGCAACGGGGGAGGGGACTTTCAGCCCCAGCATTTT
D gene: .
J gene: TRBJ1-5
V gene: TRBV25-1
clone size: few

CDR3 protein: CASSHGQNSPYEQYF
CDR3 DNA: TGTGCCAGCAGCCACGGACAAAACTCGCCCTACGAGCAGTACTTC
D gene: .
J gene: TRBJ2-7
V gene: TRBV9
clone size: .

CDR3 protein: CASSLEGRGRRTNEKLFF
CDR3 DNA: TGTGCCAGCAGCTTAGAGGGCAGGGGTAGAAGAACTAATGAAAAACTGTTTTTT
D gene: .
J gene: TRBJ1-4
V gene: TRBV7-8
clone size: many

CDR3 protein: CASSESIRDGSAQPQHF
CDR3 DNA: TGCGCCAGCAGTGAGTCGATTAGGGACGGTAGTGCTCAGCCCCAGCATTTT
D gene: .
J gene: TRBJ1-5
V gene: TRBV10-2
clone size: .

CDR3 protein: CASSQRGTAEAFF
CDR3 DNA: TGTGCCAGCAGCCAACGGGGGACGGCTGAAGCTTTCTTT
D gene: .
J gene: TRBJ1-1
V gene: TRBV3-1
clone size: few

CDR3 protein: CASSSSGSESLEQYF
CDR3 DNA: TGTGCCAGCAGCTCCTCGGGCTCAGAGTCCCTCGAGCAGTACTTC
D gene: .
J gene: TRBJ2-7
V gene: TRBV5-5
clone size: few

CDR3 protein: CASSLWGQGGEKLFF
CDR3 DNA: TGTGCCAGCAGCTTATGGGGACAGGGAGGTGAAAAACTGTTTTTT
D gene: TRBD1
J gene: TRBJ1-4
V gene: TRBV7-2
clone size: many

CDR3 protein: CASKLGLASNEQFF
CDR3 DNA: TGTGCCAGCAAGCTGGGACTAGCGAGTAATGAGCAGTTCTTC
D gene: TRBD2
J gene: TRBJ2-1
V gene: TRBV6-5
clone size: .

CDR3 protein: CASSYKGGLRTQYF
CDR3 DNA: TGTGCCAGCAGTTACAAGGGAGGGCTCCGGACCCAGTACTTC
D gene: TRBD2
J gene: TRBJ2-5
V gene: TRBV6-2/TRBV6-3
clone size: once

CDR3 protein: CASSFTGQRSTDTQYF
CDR3 DNA: TGTGCCAGCAGTTTTACGGGACAGCGATCCACAGATACGCAGTATTTT
D gene: TRBD1
J gene: TRBJ2-3
V gene: TRBV11-2
clone size: .

CDR3 protein: CASSLKGTGRAYGYTF
CDR3 DNA: TGTGCCAGCAGCTTAAAAGGGACAGGGAGGGCTTATGGCTACACCTTC
D gene: TRBD1
J gene: TRBJ1-2
V gene: TRBV7-8
clone size: many

CDR3 protein: CASSHRVRNSPLHF
CDR3 DNA: TGTGCCAGCAGCCACAGGGTTCGTAATTCACCCCTCCACTTT
D gene: .
J gene: TRBJ1-6
V gene: TRBV6-2/TRBV6-3
clone size: .

CDR3 protein: CSASTGTSGGPAGSQYF
CDR3 DNA: TGCAGTGCCTCTACCGGGACTAGCGGGGGGCCGGCAGGGTCGCAGTATTTT
D gene: TRBD2
J gene: TRBJ2-3
V gene: TRBV20-1
clone size: .

CDR3 protein: CSARDRLSGNTIYF
CDR3 DNA: TGCAGTGCTAGAGACCGGCTCTCTGGAAACACCATATATTTT
D gene: .
J gene: TRBJ1-3
V gene: TRBV20-1
clone size: .

CDR3 protein: CASSLEAGGTYEQYF
CDR3 DNA: TGTGCCAGCAGCTTAGAGGCAGGGGGCACGTACGAGCAGTACTTC
D gene: TRBD1
J gene: TRBJ2-7
V gene: TRBV7-4
clone size: .

CDR3 protein: CASSRGDPGNQPQHF
CDR3 DNA: TGTGCCAGCAGCCGGGGGGATCCGGGGAATCAGCCCCAGCATTTT
D gene: .
J gene: TRBJ1-5
V gene: TRBV6-6
clone size: .

CDR3 protein: CASSPQTYYGYTF
CDR3 DNA: TGTGCCAGCAGTCCCCAGACATACTATGGCTACACCTTC
D gene: .
J gene: TRBJ1-2
V gene: TRBV12-3/TRBV12-4
clone size: few

CDR3 protein: CASSLAVETQYF
CDR3 DNA: TGTGCCAGCAGTTTAGCGGTTGAGACCCAGTACTTC
D gene: .
J gene: TRBJ2-5
V gene: TRBV12-3/TRBV12-4
clone size: few

CDR3 protein: CASSELAGGSYNEQFF
CDR3 DNA: TGCGCCAGCAGCGAACTAGCGGGGGGTTCCTACAATGAGCAGTTCTTC
D gene: TRBD2
J gene: TRBJ2-1
V gene: TRBV4-3
clone size: few

CDR3 protein: CASSSGQGPDTQYF
CDR3 DNA: TGTGCCAGCAGCTCAGGACAGGGCCCAGATACGCAGTATTTT
D gene: TRBD1
J gene: TRBJ2-3
V gene: TRBV7-2
clone size: few